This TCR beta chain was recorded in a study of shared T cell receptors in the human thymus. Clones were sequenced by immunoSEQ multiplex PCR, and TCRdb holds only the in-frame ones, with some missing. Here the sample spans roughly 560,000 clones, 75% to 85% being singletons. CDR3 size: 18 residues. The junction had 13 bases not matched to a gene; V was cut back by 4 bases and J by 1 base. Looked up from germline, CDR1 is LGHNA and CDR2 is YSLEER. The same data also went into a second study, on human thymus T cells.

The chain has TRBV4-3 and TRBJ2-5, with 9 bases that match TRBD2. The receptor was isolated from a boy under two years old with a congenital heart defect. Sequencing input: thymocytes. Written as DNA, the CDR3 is TGCGCCAGCAGCCCCGGGGGGGGTCTAGCGGGACTCCAAGAGACCCAGTACTTC. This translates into CASSPGGGLAGLQETQYF.